These 11 T cell receptor beta chains were sequenced from one sample in a study of T-cell memory formation after mild COVID-19. TCRdb processed the 5' RACE reads anew with MiXCR; each CDR3 protein has one entry. The table records fewer than 650,000 distinct CDR3 sequences, less than 25% of them present only once. The specimen sequenced was PBMCs or a T cell subset sorted from them (not recorded which). The receptors shown here come from an adult woman who had mild COVID-19 (a few samples of this study predate the infection). Cell type and time point are not known.

A few counts support this clonotype. The chain couples TRBV7-2 to TRBJ2-5; no reliable D call. Trimming stripped 4 bases from V and 3 bases from J, with 12 bases between. Germline values: CDR1 SGHTA, CDR2 FQGNSA. CDR3 size: 14 residues. The CDR3 DNA reads as TGTGCCAGCAGCTCCAATATGGGAAAAGAGACCCAGTACTTC. This translates into CASSSNMGKETQYF.

The table lists this clonotype with a few counts. The V and J genes are TRBV12-3 or TRBV12-4 and TRBJ2-1; D unresolved. The CDR3 spans 13 residues. V lost 6 bases to trimming and J lost 6 bases, with 12 bases between them. CDR3 sequence: CASRMSVFNEQFF. The CDR3 region has the DNA TGTGCCAGCAGGATGTCGGTATTCAATGAGCAGTTCTTC.

This clonotype has a handful of counts. The chain is built from TRBV7-9 and TRBJ1-2, with D perhaps matching TRBD1 (6 bases). Looked up from germline, CDR1 is SEHNR and CDR2 is FQNEAQ (reference sequence). V was pared by 5 bases and J by 8 bases, with 18 bases between. CDR3 length: 14 amino acids. The CDR3 protein is CASSPDSHWGGYTF. The CDR3 bases are TGTGCCAGCAGCCCGGACAGCCATTGGGGGGGCTACACCTTC.

The chain links TRBV6-1 to TRBJ1-2, with 10 bases matching TRBD1. This CDR3 comprises 16 residues. J lost 6 bases, V lost 3 bases, and 10 bases had no gene match. Germline V gene sequence: CDR1 MNHNS, CDR2 SASEGT. The CDR3 loop is CASSDLYPDRGDGYTF. The CDR3 DNA sequence: TGTGCCAGCAGTGACCTCTACCCGGACAGGGGGGATGGCTACACCTTC.

In DNA form, the CDR3 reads TGTGCCACCCGTCGCAGCCCCACAGATACGCAGTATTTT. Amino acid sequence: CATRRSPTDTQYF. The V gene is TRBV24-1, the J gene TRBJ2-3; D remains ambiguous. Per germline, CDR1 KGHDR and CDR2 SFDVKD. This CDR3 is built from 13 residues. Between the trimmed V and J ends, which lost 9 bases and 2 bases, there was a span of 11 bases.

This clonotype was seen more than once but under ten times. The chain joins TRBV5-1 to TRBJ2-7; D is perhaps TRBD1 (5 bases). This CDR3 is built from 14 residues. In germline, CDR1 is SGHRS, CDR2 YFSETQ. The V gene lost 0 bases and the J gene lost 7 bases, with 14 bases spanning the gap. The CDR3 loop reads CASSLGGMLWEQYF. Here the CDR3 DNA reads TGCGCCAGCAGCTTGGGGGGCATGCTCTGGGAGCAGTACTTC. Full variable domain (remainder filled in from reference TRBV5-1 and TRBJ2-7): KAGVTQTPRYLIKTRGQQVTLSCSPISGHRSVSWYQQTPGQGLQFLFEYFSETQRNKGNFPGRFSGRQFSNSRSEMNVSTLELGDSALYLCASSLGGMLWEQYFGPGTRLTVT.

This clonotype was counted only a few times. J is TRBJ2-5 and V is TRBV12-3 or TRBV12-4; the D gene is possibly TRBD1 (6 bases). The CDR3 runs 14 residues. V lost 3 bases to trimming and J lost 2 bases, with 10 bases between them. The CDR3 here is CASSFPGEQETQYF. The DNA for the CDR3 is TGTGCCAGCAGTTTCCCAGGGGAACAAGAGACCCAGTACTTC.

The table lists this clonotype with a few counts. The V gene is TRBV3-1, the J gene TRBJ2-5; weak D call: TRBD2 (7 bases). Germline lookup yields CDR1 LGHDT and CDR2 YNNKEL (reference sequence). CDR3 length: 14 amino acids. Trimming took 10 bases from V and 2 from J, leaving 17 bases between them. CDR3 loop: CATTRGARQETQYF. The CDR3 bases are TGTGCCACGACCCGGGGGGCGAGACAAGAGACCCAGTACTTC.

CDR3: CASSLYGTKPLNEQYF. The CDR3 nucleotides read TGCGCCAGCAGCCTGTACGGGACGAAACCCCTGAACGAGCAGTACTTC. The chain employs TRBV5-1 and TRBJ2-7; the D gene could be TRBD1 or TRBD2 (5 bases each). This CDR3 spans 16 amino acids. Germline lookup yields CDR1 SGHRS and CDR2 YFSETQ. The germline V and J ends were trimmed by 4 bases and 5 bases, with 22 bases remaining between them.

J is TRBJ2-5 and V is TRBV6-1; 15 nucleotides agree with TRBD2. This CDR3 region has 15 residues. The V gene's germline CDR1 is MNHNS and CDR2 SASEGT. Germline trimming cut 8 bases from V and 2 bases from J; bases unmatched to any gene: 3. The CDR3 DNA is TGTGCCAGCGGGGGACTAGCGGGGGGACAAGAGACCCAGTACTTC. Protein sequence: CASGGLAGGQETQYF.

The rearrangement uses TRBV2 and TRBJ1-1; D is undetermined. The CDR3 is 15 residues long. With 2 bases removed from V and 7 bases from J, the gap between germline ends came to 17 bases. The germline V gene has CDR1 SNHLY and CDR2 FYNNEI. The CDR3 loop is CASSELRGLKDEAFF. In nucleotides, the CDR3 is TGTGCCAGCAGTGAACTCCGGGGTCTGAAAGATGAAGCTTTCTTT.